This T cell receptor beta chain was identified in a study of CD8 T cells in Susac syndrome (dated by TCRdb to the late 2010s). With respect to the entire study: Of the Susac syndrome patients who were sequenced, six had clinically active disease and about 8 were in clinical remission. At the time of blood withdrawal, Susac syndrome patients were either therapy-naive, taking corticosteroids (with some also receiving IVIg), or on IVIg alone. Repertoire sequencing was used to test whether CD8+ T cell activation and differentiation in Susac syndrome was antigen driven.

RNA was extracted with the RNeasy kit and about 0.5 to 1 ug was reverse transcribed using random hexamers. The immunoSEQ multiplex PCR assay, which covers 54 Vbeta and 13 Jbeta segments, was used to amplify TCR beta CDR3 regions. Bias from PCR amplification was corrected by using a synthetic template baseline for primer optimization and for computational correction. As for how the authors treated the data: Only productive sequences were kept, with reads annotated to V, D and J genes according to IMGT and analyzed in immunoSEQ Analyzer. Clonality was computed as one minus Shannon entropy normalized by log2 of the number of productive unique sequences. Public and private clones were assessed among the 100 most prevalent clones of each patient and control. Clones were defined as Susac-specific if absent from the healthy and MS cohorts, from roughly 1,100 published viral clones and from other ImmuneACCESS disease sequences. The raw public data were reprocessed by TCRdb itself: fastp quality trimming at Q25, MiXCR clonotype calling, in-frame beta chains only. Rows are unified per CDR3 protein, each entry keeping the most common DNA and genes. The V and J calls here are based on TCRdb, not the publication. In this sample the table shows more than 100,000 distinct CDR3 sequences, 96% of which occur a single time. The ten top clones hold less than 0.15% of the sample.

On this clonotype: The antigen it binds to is not known. Base qualities are not recorded, but no much larger clone differs from it by a single base.

Results the study describes overall, beyond this receptor: The study acknowledged that relatively few individuals were included in the TCR sequencing and HLA analysis. No clonal expansion was detected in the CD4+ T cell repertoire of Susac syndrome patients.

High-throughput TCR beta sequencing profiled peripheral blood CD8+ and CD4+ T cells from healthy donors, Susac syndrome patients and multiple sclerosis patients. Recently defined diagnostic criteria for definite or probable disease were met by the Susac syndrome patients. Bulk CD8+ and CD4+ T cells were purified magnetically by negative isolation, whereas CD8+ TEMRA cells were enriched by FACS. Blood was collected in EDTA tubes and processed within 24 hours, with PBMCs isolated through density gradient centrifugation. PBMCs destined for TCR sequencing were cryopreserved in liquid nitrogen and later thawed in a 37 °C water bath. The sorted or isolated CD4+, CD8+ and CD8+ TEMRA cells reached a purity of at least 90%. Trimming costs V 2 bases and J 4 bases, and their ends lie 6 bases apart. CDR1 and CDR2 are read off the germline V gene as LGHNA and YNFKEQ. The CDR3 runs 12 amino acids, cysteine and phenylalanine included. The DNA shown is the 36-base CDR3, in frame from base 1.

Specimen: CD4+ T cells from PBMCs. The chain employs TRBV4-2 and TRBJ2-7; no D gene can be assigned with confidence. The source is a human donor with Susac syndrome. CDR3 region: CASSQSEYEQYF. The DNA sequence reads TGTGCCAGCAGCCAATCCGAGTACGAGCAGTACTTC.